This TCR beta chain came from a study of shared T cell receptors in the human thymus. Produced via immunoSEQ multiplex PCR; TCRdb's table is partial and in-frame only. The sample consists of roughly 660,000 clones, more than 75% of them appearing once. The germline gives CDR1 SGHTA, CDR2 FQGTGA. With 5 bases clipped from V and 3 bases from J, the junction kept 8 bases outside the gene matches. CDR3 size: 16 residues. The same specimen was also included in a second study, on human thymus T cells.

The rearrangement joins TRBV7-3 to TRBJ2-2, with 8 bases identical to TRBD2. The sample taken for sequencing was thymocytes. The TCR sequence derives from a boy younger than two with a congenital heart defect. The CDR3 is CASSPRREGYTGELFF. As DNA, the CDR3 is TGTGCCAGCAGCCCCAGACGGGAGGGGTACACCGGGGAGCTGTTTTTT.